The entry that follows covers one TCR beta chain sequence. Its antigen is undetermined. A single base separates this from a much larger clone, so it may be a read error. These data are taken from a study of T cells in Graves' hyperthyroidism and ophthalmopathy. General observations from the study: Using 13 V-J features, a model discriminated ophthalmopathy from stable hyperthyroidism. Most clonotypes that expanded in the thyroid above 0.001 also showed up in blood.

Based on clinical symptoms, serum thyroxine and TRAb, thyroid ultrasound and orbital computed tomography, diagnoses were reached. Authors of the study amplified TCR beta CDR3 regions from RNA transcripts. The primer set for the first-round RT-PCR of the TCR CDR3 was HTBI. TCRdb re-derived calls from the multiplex PCR reads in MiXCR, one entry per CDR3 protein. The table has 500,000 to 800,000 distinct CDR3 sequences, just under 45% seen once. Germline V lookup: CDR1 LNHNV, CDR2 YYDKDF (reference sequence). The CDR3 has 13 amino acids. The V end was cut by 3 bases, the J end by 4 bases, with 9 bases between.

The rearrangement uses TRBV15 and TRBJ1-2; D might be TRBD1 (5 bases). The sequence came from an adult man with Graves' disease, either hyperthyroidism or ophthalmopathy (not recorded which). The material sequenced was peripheral blood or thyroid tissue (not recorded which). The CDR3 DNA reads as TGTGCCACCAGCAGGGGGGGGATCTATGGCTACACCTTC. It encodes CATSRGGIYGYTF.